These 23 T cell receptor beta chains were sequenced from one sample in a study of neurological immune-mediated disorders. Time point reported: longitudinal time-point 3. A single record per CDR3 protein comes from TCRdb applying MiXCR to the 5' RACE reads. Of fewer than 110,000 distinct CDR3 sequences in the sample, approximately 11% were seen once. Sample: PBMCs. The receptors shown here come from a female donor with HTLV-1-associated myelopathy (HAM/TSP).

The sample holds many counts of this clonotype. The chain employs TRBV5-1 and TRBJ2-1, with 9 nucleotides matching TRBD2. V dropped 1 base and J dropped 6; count of bases not matched to a gene: 5. Looked up from germline, CDR1 is SGHRS and CDR2 is YFSETQ. CDR3 length: 15 amino acids. CDR3 amino acids: CASSLSSGKGNEQFF. The CDR3 DNA sequence: TGCGCCAGCAGCTTGTCTAGCGGGAAGGGCAATGAGCAGTTCTTC.

This clonotype was counted at least ten times. This chain connects TRBV20-1 to TRBJ2-2; 10 bases fit TRBD2. The V gene end was trimmed by 5 bases and the J gene end by 6 bases; junction bases not matched to a gene: 9. In germline, CDR1 is DFQATT, CDR2 SNEGSKA (reference sequence). CDR3 size: 15 residues. The CDR3 sequence: CSAPTASGGPGELFF. CDR3 DNA sequence: TGCAGTGCTCCAACGGCTAGCGGGGGACCCGGGGAGCTGTTTTTT.

This clonotype was observed at least ten times. V gene TRBV20-1 combines with J gene TRBJ1-6; 8 bases are shared with TRBD1. CDR1 DFQATT and CDR2 SNEGSKA come from the germline V gene (reference sequence). The ends lost 1 base at V and 7 bases at J; junction bases unmatched: 9. The CDR3 is 16 residues long. This CDR3 reads CSARVSDRGKNSPLHF. The CDR3 DNA reads TGCAGTGCTAGAGTCAGTGACAGGGGAAAGAATTCACCCCTCCACTTT.

This clonotype has a handful of counts. The rearrangement uses TRBV6-2 or TRBV6-3 and TRBJ2-3; no firm D call. Germline V gene sequence: CDR1 MNHEY, CDR2 SVGEGT. Trimming pared 0 bases from V and 6 bases from J, leaving 10 bases between. The CDR3 spans 14 residues. The CDR3 sequence: CASSYSTNVDTQYF. The CDR3 DNA follows: TGTGCCAGCAGTTACTCCACGAATGTCGATACGCAGTATTTT.

J is TRBJ1-2 and V is TRBV5-1; a weak D match, TRBD1 (5 bases). CDR3 length equals 13 residues. In germline, CDR1 is SGHRS, CDR2 YFSETQ. Trimming removed 2 bases at V and 6 bases at J, with 11 bases between. CDR3 in DNA: TGCGCCAGCAGCTTCCAGGGTACCGATGGCTACACCTTC. It encodes CASSFQGTDGYTF.

This clonotype was recorded many times. The gene calls are TRBV2 and TRBJ1-1; D gene ambiguous. This CDR3 comprises 12 residues. V was pared by 5 bases and J by 5 bases, with 9 bases between. Germline V gives CDR1 SNHLY, CDR2 FYNNEI. CDR3 in amino acids: CASSTSNTEAFF. The CDR3 region has the DNA TGTGCCAGCAGTACGTCCAATACTGAAGCTTTCTTT.

This clonotype was counted ten times or more. The gene calls are TRBV20-1 and TRBJ2-3, with 7 bases fitting TRBD2. Germline CDR1 DFQATT, CDR2 SNEGSKA (reference sequence). There are 14 residues in the CDR3. CDR3 loop: CSVKSSGARGTQYF. For the CDR3, the DNA is TGCAGCGTCAAGAGCAGCGGGGCGAGGGGTACGCAGTATTTT.

This clonotype was detected many times. This sequence joins TRBV5-1 and TRBJ2-1, with 9 positions matching TRBD2. CDR3 size: 14 residues. Germline assignment: CDR1 SGHRS and CDR2 YFSETQ. The trim removed 4 bases at V and 8 bases at J, leaving 7 bases unmatched. CDR3 residues: CASSAGGGADEQFF. The CDR3 region has the DNA TGCGCCAGCAGCGCGGGCGGGGGGGCTGATGAGCAGTTCTTC.

The table lists this clonotype with many counts. This chain joins TRBV10-3 and TRBJ2-7, with 7 bases lining up with TRBD2. The ends lost 6 bases at V and 3 bases at J; junction bases unmatched: 2. The germline CDR1 and CDR2 sequences are ENHRY and SYGVKD. This CDR3 contains 12 residues. CDR3 nucleotide sequence: TGTGCCATCAGCAGGGACTACTACGAGCAGTACTTC. As protein: CAISRDYYEQYF.

This clonotype was found many times. The chain has TRBV5-5 and TRBJ1-4; D gene unclear. Trimming pared 3 bases from V and 8 bases from J, leaving 11 bases between. This CDR3 contains 13 residues. CDR1 is SGHKS and CDR2 is YYEKEE in the germline V gene (reference sequence). As DNA, the CDR3 is TGTGCCAGCAGCTACGGGCCTGGGGAAAAACTGTTTTTT. Its translation: CASSYGPGEKLFF.

This clonotype came up many times. The V gene is TRBV13, the J gene TRBJ2-3, with TRBD2 identical over 12 bases. The CDR3 is made up of 16 amino acids. V gave up 2 bases and J gave up 5 bases; unmatched junction bases: 5. The germline V gene has CDR1 PRHDT and CDR2 FYEKMQ (reference sequence). This chain's CDR3 is CASSLLLAGGGDTQYF. In DNA form, the CDR3 reads TGTGCCAGCAGCTTACTACTAGCGGGGGGCGGAGATACGCAGTATTTT.

Many counts were recorded for this clonotype. The chain combines TRBV6-6 with TRBJ2-7; TRBD1 matches at 9 bases. J was trimmed by 4 bases and V by 6 bases; bases with no gene match: 7. The CDR3 runs to 14 residues. CDR1 is MNHNY and CDR2 is SVGAGI in the germline V gene (reference sequence). CDR3 sequence (DNA): TGTGCCAGCAGAACACAGGGGGCGGTGTACGAGCAGTACTTC. Translation gives CASRTQGAVYEQYF.

V is TRBV5-1 and J is TRBJ2-7, with D perhaps TRBD2 (5 bases). The germline V and J ends were trimmed by 0 bases and 4 bases, with 14 bases remaining between them. Germline V gene lookup returns CDR1 SGHRS and CDR2 YFSETQ. This CDR3 has 15 residues. DNA of the CDR3: TGCGCCAGCAGCTTGGCCCTGGACTTGCTATACGAGCAGTACTTC. As protein: CASSLALDLLYEQYF. Full variable domain (remainder filled in from reference TRBV5-1 and TRBJ2-7): KAGVTQTPRYLIKTRGQQVTLSCSPISGHRSVSWYQQTPGQGLQFLFEYFSETQRNKGNFPGRFSGRQFSNSRSEMNVSTLELGDSALYLCASSLALDLLYEQYFGPGTRLTVT.

This clonotype was found many times. The chain uses TRBV5-5 and TRBJ2-7; TRBD1 agrees at 10 bases. CDR3 size: 14 residues. The V gene's germline CDR1 is SGHKS and CDR2 YYEKEE (reference sequence). V was clipped by 2 bases and J by 6 bases; unmatched bases: 5. CDR3 DNA sequence: TGTGCCAGCAGCTTTAAGGGACAGGGGAGCGAGCAGTACTTC. Residues: CASSFKGQGSEQYF.

This clonotype was recorded many times. This chain uses TRBV21-1 with TRBJ1-5. TRBV21-1 is deemed a pseudogene. The length of the CDR3 is 14 residues. CDR3 sequence (DNA): TGTGCCAGCAGCAAAGCGCTTTTTCCCCAGCCCCAGCATTTT. Translating it yields CASSKALFPQPQHF.

This clonotype has a count of ten or more. This chain links TRBV5-1 with TRBJ2-6, with 9 bases fitting TRBD1. This CDR3 region has 16 residues. Per germline, CDR1 SGHRS and CDR2 YFSETQ. V shed 4 bases, J shed 4 bases, and the junction held 6 bases outside the gene matches. The CDR3, as DNA: TGCGCCAGCAGCACGGGACAGGGTGAGGGGGCCAACGTCCTGACTTTC. Its translation is CASSTGQGEGANVLTF.

Remarks on this clonotype: Given a much more abundant clone one base away, this may be a read error. This chain connects TRBV7-9 to TRBJ1-6; no firm D call. Germline CDR1 and CDR2: SEHNR and FQNEAQ (reference sequence). This CDR3 is 19 amino acids long. For the CDR3, the DNA is TGTGCCAGCAGCTTAGTCCTGGCAGGCACTGCGGGAATGAATTCACCCCACCACTTT. It translates to CASSLVLAGTAGMNSPHHF. The entire variable domain, with the rest obtained from reference TRBV7-9 and TRBJ1-6, is as follows: DTGVSQNPRHKITKRGQNVTFRCDPISEHNRLYWYRQTLGQGPEFLTYFQNEAQLEKSRLLSDRFSAERPKGSFSTLEIQRTEQGDSAMYLCASSLVLAGTAGMNSPHHFGNGTRLTVT.

The DNA for the CDR3 is TGTGCCAGCGGGCGACAGGGGGTTTTGTCCGGGGAGCTGTTTTTT. This codes for CASGRQGVLSGELFF. This chain connects TRBV28 to TRBJ2-2, with 9 bases aligning to TRBD1. The CDR3 length is 15 residues. Per germline, CDR1 MDHEN and CDR2 SYDVKM. Trimming took 8 bases from V and 6 from J; bases not matched to a gene: 10.

This clonotype was found many times. This chain joins TRBV7-9 and TRBJ2-2; TRBD1 matches 9 bases. Trimming cost V 2 bases and J 6 bases; bases outside gene matches: 16. The germline gives CDR1 SEHNR, CDR2 FQNEAQ (reference sequence). This CDR3 region has 19 residues. CDR3 in DNA: TGTGCCAGCAGCTTACCACCGCTACTCCGGGACAGGGATTCCGGGGAGCTGTTTTTT. It codes for CASSLPPLLRDRDSGELFF.

Many counts were recorded for this clonotype. The J gene is TRBJ2-3, the V gene TRBV20-1, with a weak D call TRBD2 (6 bases). The CDR3 covers 13 residues. Trimming removed 7 bases from V and 1 base from J, with 12 bases in between. CDR1 and CDR2 from the germline V gene are DFQATT and SNEGSKA (reference sequence). CDR3 in DNA: TGCAGTGGCCGGGACTTAGGCACAGATACGCAGTATTTT. Protein product: CSGRDLGTDTQYF.

V gene TRBV7-2 combines with J gene TRBJ2-3; TRBD1 might be the D (5 bases). The CDR3 is 15 amino acids. The germline V gene encodes CDR1 SGHTA and CDR2 FQGNSA. The ends were cut back, 2 bases at V and 1 base at J, with 10 bases in the middle. CDR3 nucleotides: TGTGCCAGCAGCTTATACTTCAGGGGCACAGATACGCAGTATTTT. Translating it yields CASSLYFRGTDTQYF. Using reference TRBV7-2 and TRBJ2-3 for the parts outside the CDR3, the full variable domain is GAGVSQSPSNKVTEKGKDVELRCDPISGHTALYWYRQSLGQGLEFLIYFQGNSAPDKSGLPSDRFSAERTGGSVSTLTIQRTQQEDSAVYLCASSLYFRGTDTQYFGPGTRLTVL.

The sample holds many counts of this clonotype. The chain carries TRBV6-1 and TRBJ1-1; D is possibly TRBD1 (6 bases). V dropped 11 bases and J dropped 0 bases, with 16 bases sitting between them. In germline, CDR1 is MNHNS, CDR2 SASEGT. The CDR3 spans 14 residues. In DNA, the CDR3 is TGTGCCGCCCACACCACAGGGTTGAACACTGAAGCTTTCTTT. Protein: CAAHTTGLNTEAFF.

This clonotype has a count of ten or more. The chain is built from TRBV28 and TRBJ2-7; TRBD2 aligns across 8 bases. The CDR3 loop spans 14 amino acids. Looked up from germline, CDR1 is MDHEN and CDR2 is SYDVKM. With 6 bases clipped from V and 3 bases from J, the junction kept 7 bases outside the gene matches. The CDR3 loop is CASRPTGGGYEQYF. CDR3 nucleotide sequence: TGTGCCAGCAGGCCCACCGGGGGGGGCTACGAGCAGTACTTC.